This T cell receptor (beta chain) was sequenced in a study of identical twins. Everyone who donated was a healthy Caucasian. Trimming removed 7 bases from V and 4 bases from J, with 14 bases in between. CDR3 length equals 14 residues. TCRdb used MiXCR to reprocess the 5' RACE reads, holding one entry per CDR3 protein. The sample yields about 520,000 distinct CDR3 sequences, less than 25% seen once. These same records also appear under a second study, on T cells expressing NK-cell markers.

The sequencing sample was made of CD4+ T cells sorted from blood. This sequence was found in a woman between 18 and 29 years old in good health. The chain links TRBV12-3 or TRBV12-4 to TRBJ1-5; the D gene is possibly TRBD1 (6 bases). CDR3 nucleotides: TGTGCCAGCACCCCATGGGGGCCGAATCAGCCCCAGCATTTT. This sequence encodes CASTPWGPNQPQHF.